This record covers a single TCR beta chain. The antigen is not known. CDR1 SGHRS and CDR2 YFSETQ come from the germline V gene. The CDR3 runs 16 residues. J lost 2 bases, V lost 0 bases, and 6 bases had no gene match. Some clones are missing from TCRdb's copy, which holds only in-frame ones; the method was immunoSEQ multiplex PCR. The table records tens of thousands of clones, 90% to 95% of them present only once. The data originate from a study of OX40 agonist ivuxolimab in advanced cancers. Study at large: The patients got ivuxolimab, which is an agonistic anti-OX40 (CD134) antibody. Intravenous ivuxolimab at 0.01 to 10 mg/kg was given to patients every 2 weeks. General observations from the study: Researchers did not determine the expanded peripheral T cells' antigen specificity.

The TCR sequence derives from an adult with an advanced solid tumor such as melanoma, head and neck, liver or kidney cancer. This sample comprised CD4+ or CD8+ T cells sorted from blood, obtained in a trial of the OX40 agonist ivuxolimab. The chain carries TRBV5-1 and TRBJ2-3; 7 nucleotides align to TRBD2. The CDR3 DNA sequence: TGCGCCAGCAGCTTGGTGGGCGGGAGCGTCACAGATACGCAGTATTTT. Encoded protein: CASSLVGGSVTDTQYF.